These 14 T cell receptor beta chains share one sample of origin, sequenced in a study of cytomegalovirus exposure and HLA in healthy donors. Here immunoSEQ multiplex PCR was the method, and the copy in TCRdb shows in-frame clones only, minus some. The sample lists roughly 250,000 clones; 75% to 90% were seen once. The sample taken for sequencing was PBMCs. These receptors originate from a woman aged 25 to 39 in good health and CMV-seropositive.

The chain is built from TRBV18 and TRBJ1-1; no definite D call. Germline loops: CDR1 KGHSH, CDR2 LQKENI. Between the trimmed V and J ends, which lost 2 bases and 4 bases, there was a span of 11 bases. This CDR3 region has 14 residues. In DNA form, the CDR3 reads TGTGCCAGCTCACCATATGTTAGTGGCACTGAAGCTTTCTTT. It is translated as CASSPYVSGTEAFF.

This CDR3 is CASRWGLANTGELFF. The CDR3, as DNA: TGTGCCAGCCGATGGGGCCTCGCGAACACCGGGGAGCTGTTTTTT. The chain employs TRBV2 and TRBJ2-2; D is perhaps TRBD1 (5 bases). The germline V gene encodes CDR1 SNHLY and CDR2 FYNNEI. The CDR3 length is 15 residues. The germline V and J ends were trimmed by 8 bases and 0 bases, with 13 bases remaining between them.

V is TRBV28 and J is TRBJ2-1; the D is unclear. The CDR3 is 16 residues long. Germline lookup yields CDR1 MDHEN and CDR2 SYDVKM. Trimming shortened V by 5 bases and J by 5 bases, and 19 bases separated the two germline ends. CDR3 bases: TGTGCCAGCAGTCCCCCAATATTGGGCGTAAACAATGAGCAGTTCTTC. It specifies CASSPPILGVNNEQFF.

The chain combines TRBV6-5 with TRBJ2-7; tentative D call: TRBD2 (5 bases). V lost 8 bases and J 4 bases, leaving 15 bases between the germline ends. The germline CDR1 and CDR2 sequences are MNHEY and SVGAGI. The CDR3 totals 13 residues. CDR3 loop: CASGGAGYYEQYF. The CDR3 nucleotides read TGTGCCAGCGGAGGAGCAGGATATTACGAGCAGTACTTC.

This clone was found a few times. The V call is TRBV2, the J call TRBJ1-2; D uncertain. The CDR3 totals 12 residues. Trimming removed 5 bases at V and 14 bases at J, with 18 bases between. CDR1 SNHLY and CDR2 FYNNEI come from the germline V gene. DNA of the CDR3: TGTGCCAGCAGTTCGGTGGGGAGTCGAGTAACCTTC. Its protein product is CASSSVGSRVTF.

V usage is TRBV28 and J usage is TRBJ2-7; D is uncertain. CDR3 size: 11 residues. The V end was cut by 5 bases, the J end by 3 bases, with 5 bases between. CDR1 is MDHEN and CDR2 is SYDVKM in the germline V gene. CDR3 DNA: TGTGCCAGCAGTACAATCTACGAGCAGTACTTC. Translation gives CASSTIYEQYF.

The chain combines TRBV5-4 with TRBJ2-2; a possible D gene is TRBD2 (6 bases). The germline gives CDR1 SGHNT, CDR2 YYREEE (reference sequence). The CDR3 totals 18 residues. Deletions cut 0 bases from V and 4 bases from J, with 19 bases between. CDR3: CASSLVGSGGAGTGELFF. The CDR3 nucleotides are TGTGCCAGCAGCTTGGTGGGTAGCGGAGGGGCGGGCACCGGGGAGCTGTTTTTT.

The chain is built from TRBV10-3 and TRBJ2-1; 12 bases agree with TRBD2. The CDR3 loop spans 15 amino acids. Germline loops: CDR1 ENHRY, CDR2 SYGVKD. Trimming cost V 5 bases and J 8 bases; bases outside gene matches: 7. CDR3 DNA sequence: TGTGCCATCAGTCCGACTAGCGGGAGCATCGATGAGCAGTTCTTC. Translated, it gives CAISPTSGSIDEQFF.

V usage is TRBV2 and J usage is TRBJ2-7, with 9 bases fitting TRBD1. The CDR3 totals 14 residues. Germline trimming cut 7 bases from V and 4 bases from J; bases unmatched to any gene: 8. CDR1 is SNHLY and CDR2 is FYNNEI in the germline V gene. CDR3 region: CASITGTGLYEQYF. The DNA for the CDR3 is TGTGCCAGCATCACCGGGACAGGGTTGTACGAGCAGTACTTC.

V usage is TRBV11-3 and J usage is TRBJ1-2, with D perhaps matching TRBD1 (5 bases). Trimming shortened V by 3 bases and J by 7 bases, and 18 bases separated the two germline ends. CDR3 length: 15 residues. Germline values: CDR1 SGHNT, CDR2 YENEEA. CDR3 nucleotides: TGTGCCAGCAGCTTCCTGCGGGGGAAGCAAAGTGGCTACACCTTC. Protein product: CASSFLRGKQSGYTF.

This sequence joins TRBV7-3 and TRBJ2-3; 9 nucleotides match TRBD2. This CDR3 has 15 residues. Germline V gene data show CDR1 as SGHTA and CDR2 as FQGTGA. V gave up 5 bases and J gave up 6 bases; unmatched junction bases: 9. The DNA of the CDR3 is TGTGCCAGCAGCCCCGGGACTAGCTCCGCGGATACGCAGTATTTT. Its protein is CASSPGTSSADTQYF.

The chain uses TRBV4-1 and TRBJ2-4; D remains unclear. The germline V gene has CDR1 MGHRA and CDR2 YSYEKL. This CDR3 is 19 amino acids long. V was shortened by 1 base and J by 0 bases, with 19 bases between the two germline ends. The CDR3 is CASSQGILGATLAKNIQYF. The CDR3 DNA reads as TGCGCCAGCAGCCAAGGGATATTGGGCGCCACCTTAGCCAAAAACATTCAGTACTTC.

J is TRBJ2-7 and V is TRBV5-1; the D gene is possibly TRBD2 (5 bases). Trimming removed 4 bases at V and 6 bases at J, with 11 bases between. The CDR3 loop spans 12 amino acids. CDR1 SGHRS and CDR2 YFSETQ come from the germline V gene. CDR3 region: CASSEAESEQYF. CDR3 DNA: TGCGCCAGCAGCGAAGCGGAGTCCGAGCAGTACTTC.

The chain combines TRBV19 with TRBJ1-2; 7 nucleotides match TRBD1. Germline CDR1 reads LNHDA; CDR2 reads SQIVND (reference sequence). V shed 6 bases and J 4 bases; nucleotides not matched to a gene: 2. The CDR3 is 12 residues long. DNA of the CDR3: TGTGCCAGTAGCGGGACAGTCTATGGCTACACCTTC. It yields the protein CASSGTVYGYTF.